This T cell receptor beta chain is drawn from a study of beta chain features in type 1 diabetes. General study findings and limits: Among patients with Type 1 diabetes, TCRB CDR3s were moderately but significantly shorter in every one of the four CD4+ subsets. Patients showed naive, central memory and Treg TCRB repertoires that appeared more similar than those of healthy donors.

This clone came up a few times. Its specificity is not known. Expressed TCRB transcripts were sequenced, since all the RNA that had been isolated was reverse transcribed. Read counts averaged around 3.9 million for samples of naive, central memory and regulatory T cells. Method: immunoSEQ multiplex PCR; TCRdb's copy keeps in-frame clones and lacks some. The sample includes 300,000 to 350,000 clones, around 8.5% of them seen just once. This sequence originates from a man younger than 40 with type 1 diabetes. The sample comprised central memory CD4+ T cells from blood.

CDR3 residues: CSVETGIDYGYTF. CDR3 sequence (DNA): TGCAGCGTTGAGACAGGGATAGACTATGGCTACACCTTC. This chain uses TRBV29-1 with TRBJ1-2; 7 nucleotides agree with TRBD1. Unmatched junction bases numbered 4, after V lost 3 bases and J lost 3 bases. This CDR3 comprises 13 residues. The V gene's germline CDR1 is SQVTM and CDR2 ANQGSEA.